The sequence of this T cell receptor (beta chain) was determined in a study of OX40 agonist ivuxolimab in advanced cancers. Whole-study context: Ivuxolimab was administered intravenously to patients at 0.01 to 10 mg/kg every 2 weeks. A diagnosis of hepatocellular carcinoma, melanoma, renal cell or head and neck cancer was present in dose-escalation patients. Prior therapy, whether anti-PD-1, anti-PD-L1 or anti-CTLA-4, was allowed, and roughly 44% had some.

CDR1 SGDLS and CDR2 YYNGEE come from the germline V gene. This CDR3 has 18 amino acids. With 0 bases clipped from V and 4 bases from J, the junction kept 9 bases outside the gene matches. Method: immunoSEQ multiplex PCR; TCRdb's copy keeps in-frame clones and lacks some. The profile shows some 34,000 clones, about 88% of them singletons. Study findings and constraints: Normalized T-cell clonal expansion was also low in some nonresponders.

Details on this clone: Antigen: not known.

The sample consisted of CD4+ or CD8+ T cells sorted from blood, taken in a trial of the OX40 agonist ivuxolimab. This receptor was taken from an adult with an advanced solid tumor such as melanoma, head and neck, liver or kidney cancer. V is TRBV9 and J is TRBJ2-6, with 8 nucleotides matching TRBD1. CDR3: CASSVDRQGASGANVLTF. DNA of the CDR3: TGTGCCAGCAGCGTAGATCGCCAGGGGGCTTCCGGGGCCAACGTCCTGACTTTC.